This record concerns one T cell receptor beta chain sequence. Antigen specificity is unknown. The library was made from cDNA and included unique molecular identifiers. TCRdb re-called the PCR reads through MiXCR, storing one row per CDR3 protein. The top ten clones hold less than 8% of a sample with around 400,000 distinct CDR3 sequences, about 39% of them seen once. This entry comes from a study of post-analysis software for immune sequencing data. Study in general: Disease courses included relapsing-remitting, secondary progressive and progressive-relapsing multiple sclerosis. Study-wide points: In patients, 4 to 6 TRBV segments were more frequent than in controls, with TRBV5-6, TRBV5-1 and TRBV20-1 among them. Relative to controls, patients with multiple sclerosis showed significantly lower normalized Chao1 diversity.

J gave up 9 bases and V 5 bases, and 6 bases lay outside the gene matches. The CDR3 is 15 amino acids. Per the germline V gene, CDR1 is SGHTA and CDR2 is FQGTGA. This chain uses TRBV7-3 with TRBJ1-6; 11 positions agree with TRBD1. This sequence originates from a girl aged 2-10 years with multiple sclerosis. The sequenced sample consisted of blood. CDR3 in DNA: TGTGCCAGCAGCGATACCGGGACAGGGGGTTCACCCCTCCACTTT. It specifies CASSDTGTGGSPLHF.